The 9 T cell receptor beta chains given below trace back to one sample, sequenced in a study of control samples from healthy donors and cancer patients. TCRdb's table, derived via immunoSEQ multiplex PCR, lists solely in-frame clones and lacks some. Among 150,000 or so clones listed, just under 95% were seen once. The source material was blood. These receptors were obtained from a woman in her 40s in good health.

The chain combines TRBV18 with TRBJ2-7; D possibly corresponds to TRBD1 (6 bases). The CDR3 spans 16 residues. Trimming took 5 bases from V and 0 from J, leaving 17 bases between them. Germline V CDR1 and CDR2: KGHSH, LQKENI. In DNA, the CDR3 is TGTGCCAGCTCAGAACGAACCAGGGGAAACTCCTACGAGCAGTACTTC. Amino acid sequence: CASSERTRGNSYEQYF. The full variable domain, completed using reference TRBV18 and TRBJ2-7, is NAGVMQNPRHLVRRRGQEARLRCSPMKGHSHVYWYRQLPEEGLKFMVYLQKENIIDESGMPKERFSAEFPKEGPSILRIQQVVRGDSAAYFCASSERTRGNSYEQYFGPGTRLTVT.

The genes are TRBV12-3 or TRBV12-4 and TRBJ1-1; D not resolved. The CDR3 covers 12 residues. The V and J ends lost 2 bases and 6 bases respectively, with 7 bases between them. CDR3 region: CASSLIKAEAFF. CDR3 sequence (DNA): TGTGCCAGCAGTTTAATTAAAGCTGAAGCTTTCTTT.

The CDR3 DNA reads TGTGCCACCAGCGGCCCCCCGGGAGAGGGCCTTGATGAGCAGTTCTTC. Protein sequence: CATSGPPGEGLDEQFF. V is TRBV15 and J is TRBJ2-1; TRBD2 might be the D (6 bases). Per germline, CDR1 LNHNV and CDR2 YYDKDF (reference sequence). The CDR3 runs 16 residues. V dropped 5 bases and J dropped 8 bases, with 22 bases sitting between them.

The chain employs TRBV5-5 and TRBJ1-3; D call uncertain. Trimming pared 2 bases from V and 0 bases from J, leaving 9 bases between. Germline values: CDR1 SGHKS, CDR2 YYEKEE (reference sequence). The CDR3 runs to 15 residues. In DNA, the CDR3 is TGTGCCAGCAGCTTTAGCGATGACTCTGGAAACACCATATATTTT. Encoded protein: CASSFSDDSGNTIYF.

The chain uses TRBV27 and TRBJ1-5; TRBD1 matches at 9 bases. This CDR3 has 15 residues. Per germline, CDR1 MNHEY and CDR2 SMNVEV (reference sequence). V shed 5 bases and J 7 bases; nucleotides not matched to a gene: 9. CDR3 in amino acids: CASSAGTGRIQPQHF. CDR3 nucleotide sequence: TGTGCCAGCAGTGCCGGGACAGGGAGAATCCAGCCCCAGCATTTT.

The rearrangement joins TRBV10-3 to TRBJ2-7; D is unresolved. CDR3 length equals 14 residues. The ends were cut back, 3 bases at V and 2 bases at J, with 11 bases in the middle. The germline V gene encodes CDR1 ENHRY and CDR2 SYGVKD. DNA of the CDR3: TGTGCCATCAGTGATAAGGACCGAACCTACGAGCAGTACTTC. This encodes CAISDKDRTYEQYF.

The gene calls are TRBV7-2 and TRBJ1-2; unclear D gene. The CDR3 consists of 15 residues. Germline V lookup: CDR1 SGHTA, CDR2 FQGNSA. Trimming stripped 2 bases from V and 6 bases from J, with 16 bases between. The CDR3 region is CASSLPGRKSHGYTF. The DNA for the CDR3 is TGTGCCAGCAGCTTACCGGGCAGGAAGTCCCATGGCTACACCTTC. Variable domain in full (rest from reference TRBV7-2 and TRBJ1-2): GAGVSQSPSNKVTEKGKDVELRCDPISGHTALYWYRQSLGQGLEFLIYFQGNSAPDKSGLPSDRFSAERTGGSVSTLTIQRTQQEDSAVYLCASSLPGRKSHGYTFGSGTRLTVV.

The chain carries TRBV19 and TRBJ1-2; a possible D gene is TRBD1 (5 bases). The CDR3 has 15 residues. Germline V gene data show CDR1 as LNHDA and CDR2 as SQIVND (reference sequence). Trimming cost V 5 bases and J 1 base, with 14 bases left between them. The CDR3 region has the DNA TGTGCCAGTAGTGGAGGGGTAACAGATAACTATGGCTACACCTTC. Protein product: CASSGGVTDNYGYTF.

The V call is TRBV11-2, the J call TRBJ2-7; TRBD1 matches 8 bases. The CDR3 extends over 13 amino acids. Germline loops: CDR1 SGHAT, CDR2 FQNNGV. Germline trimming cut 3 bases from V and 6 bases from J; bases unmatched to any gene: 4. CDR3 bases: TGTGCCAGCAGCTTGCCAGGGGGCACCGAGCAGTACTTC. Translated, it gives CASSLPGGTEQYF.